A single sample gave rise to the 25 T cell receptor beta chains below, sequenced in a study of blood T cell repertoires in COVID-19. Clones were sequenced by immunoSEQ multiplex PCR, and TCRdb holds only the in-frame ones, with some missing. The sample carries some 16,000 clones, 82% recorded once. The sample was peripheral blood. Receptors originate from a man older than 75 with active COVID-19.

V usage is TRBV6-5 and J usage is TRBJ2-1, with 7 bases that match TRBD1. The CDR3 is made up of 15 amino acids. The junction had 5 bases not matched to a gene; V was cut back by 6 bases and J by 0 bases. Germline V gene sequence: CDR1 MNHEY, CDR2 SVGAGI. CDR3 region: CASSPGQSSYNEQFF. The CDR3 coding sequence is TGTGCCAGCAGCCCGGGACAGAGCTCCTACAATGAGCAGTTCTTC.

The gene calls are TRBV10-3 and TRBJ1-1; D unclear. The V and J ends lost 2 bases and 7 bases respectively, with 11 bases between them. This CDR3 has 13 amino acids. Germline V gene lookup returns CDR1 ENHRY and CDR2 SYGVKD. The chain's CDR3 is CAISEHMVGEAFF. The CDR3 DNA reads as TGTGCCATCAGTGAGCACATGGTTGGTGAAGCTTTCTTT.

V is TRBV5-1 and J is TRBJ1-2, with 7 nucleotides matching TRBD1. The CDR3 sequence is 14 residues long. The V gene's germline CDR1 is SGHRS and CDR2 YFSETQ. V lost 6 bases and J lost 6; bases outside the gene matches: 11. CDR3 residues: CASNELEGADGYTF. The CDR3 DNA follows: TGCGCCAGCAACGAACTGGAGGGGGCGGATGGCTACACCTTC.

The V call is TRBV21-1, the J call TRBJ1-3; the table's D call, TRBD1, has no DNA check behind it. TRBV21-1 is termed a pseudogene. CDR3 length equals 17 residues. The CDR3 nucleotides read TGTGCCAGCAGCTACTGCCGAGACAGGGGACCTGGAAACACCATATATTTT. Protein sequence: CASSYCRDRGPGNTIYF.

V and J are TRBV14 and TRBJ2-7; no clear D. The V and J ends lost 1 base and 1 base respectively, with 5 bases between them. CDR1 and CDR2 (germline): SGHDN, FVKESK. The CDR3 is made up of 13 amino acids. In nucleotides, the CDR3 is TGTGCCAGCAGCCAAGTCCAGTCCTACGAGCAGTACTTC. This gives the protein CASSQVQSYEQYF.

The chain uses TRBV10-3 and TRBJ1-4; 8 nucleotides agree with TRBD1. The CDR3 is made up of 15 amino acids. V lost 0 bases to trimming and J lost 5 bases; unmatched junction nucleotides: 2. CDR1 and CDR2 from the germline V gene are ENHRY and SYGVKD. In nucleotides, the CDR3 is TGTGCCATCAGTGAGTCGAACAGGGGGAATGAAAAACTGTTTTTT. It codes for CAISESNRGNEKLFF.

The chain employs TRBV7-9 and TRBJ2-7, with 11 positions matching TRBD1. V lost 0 bases, J lost 4 bases, and 5 bases stayed unmatched. Germline values: CDR1 SEHNR, CDR2 FQNEAQ (reference sequence). The CDR3 has 16 amino acids. The CDR3 region has the DNA TGTGCCAGCAGCTTAGCGGCAGGGACAGGGGGTTACGAGCAGTACTTC. Translating gives CASSLAAGTGGYEQYF.

This chain uses TRBV5-5 with TRBJ2-6, with unresolved D. V gave up 1 base and J gave up 3 bases, with 8 bases separating them. The germline V gene has CDR1 SGHKS and CDR2 YYEKEE (reference sequence). The CDR3 totals 15 residues. The CDR3 region has the DNA TGTGCCAGCAGCTTGAGTGGAGATGGGGCCAACGTCCTGACTTTC. It yields the protein CASSLSGDGANVLTF.

The CDR3 is CASSLHLTSVGKGELFF. The DNA for the CDR3 is TGTGCCAGCAGCCTCCATCTGACTAGCGTGGGGAAAGGGGAGCTGTTTTTT. The rearrangement uses TRBV7-2 and TRBJ2-2; 8 bases align to TRBD2. This CDR3 region has 17 residues. Per the germline V gene, CDR1 is SGHTA and CDR2 is FQGNSA. The ends lost 5 bases at V and 8 bases at J; junction bases unmatched: 16.

V and J are TRBV7-3 and TRBJ2-2, with 8 bases aligning to TRBD1. V shed 4 bases and J 2 bases; nucleotides not matched to a gene: 6. The CDR3 sequence is 16 residues long. Germline values: CDR1 SGHTA, CDR2 FQGTGA. CDR3 DNA: TGTGCCAGCAGCTCCTCAGGGGGCCGAAACACCGGGGAGCTGTTTTTT. Translated, it gives CASSSSGGRNTGELFF.

This chain joins TRBV10-3 and TRBJ1-5, with D maybe TRBD1 (5 bases). The CDR3 consists of 14 residues. V lost 0 bases and J 4 bases, leaving 7 bases between the germline ends. The V gene's germline CDR1 is ENHRY and CDR2 SYGVKD. CDR3 coding DNA: TGTGCCATCAGTGAGTCTGCAGGGAATCAGCCCCAGCATTTT. Protein sequence: CAISESAGNQPQHF.

The chain combines TRBV19 with TRBJ1-1; D gene unclear. The CDR3 has 13 residues. CDR1 is LNHDA and CDR2 is SQIVND in the germline V gene (reference sequence). The V end was cut by 3 bases, the J end by 1 base, with 6 bases between. DNA for the CDR3: TGTGCCAGTAGTATTAGCCGGAACACTGAAGCTTTCTTT. It is translated as CASSISRNTEAFF.

V gene TRBV5-1 combines with J gene TRBJ2-2; 12 bases line up with TRBD2. The CDR3 consists of 16 residues. With 2 bases clipped from V and 6 bases from J, the junction kept 5 bases outside the gene matches. Germline V lookup: CDR1 SGHRS, CDR2 YFSETQ. CDR3 sequence: CASSFSPSGRAGELFF. In DNA form, the CDR3 reads TGCGCCAGCAGCTTTAGTCCTAGCGGGAGGGCCGGGGAGCTGTTTTTT.

The V and J genes are TRBV7-2 and TRBJ2-3, with 8 positions matching TRBD2. This CDR3 spans 15 amino acids. Germline assignment: CDR1 SGHTA and CDR2 FQGNSA. The ends lost 5 bases at V and 6 bases at J; junction bases unmatched: 10. CDR3 DNA sequence: TGTGCCAGCAGCCCTGGGACTAGTTCATTTGATACGCAGTATTTT. It specifies CASSPGTSSFDTQYF.

V is TRBV5-1 and J is TRBJ2-5, with 10 bases aligning to TRBD1. Per germline, CDR1 SGHRS and CDR2 YFSETQ. The CDR3 loop spans 16 amino acids. J lost 4 bases, V lost 4 bases, and 10 bases had no gene match. As DNA, the CDR3 is TGCGCCAGCAGCAGTCGGGGACAGGGGTGGAGAGAGACCCAGTACTTC. Amino acids: CASSSRGQGWRETQYF.

The rearrangement links TRBV3-1 (or the pseudogene TRBV3-2) to TRBJ1-3, with 7 bases fitting TRBD1. The germline CDR1 and CDR2 sequences are LGHDT and YNNKEL (reference sequence). The CDR3 runs 15 residues. J was trimmed by 2 bases and V by 2 bases; bases with no gene match: 3. The CDR3 DNA follows: TGTGCCAGCAGCCAAACGGGGACAGCTGGAAACACCATATATTTT. Protein product: CASSQTGTAGNTIYF.

J is TRBJ2-7 and V is TRBV20-1, with unresolved D. CDR3 length: 11 amino acids. V lost 2 bases and J 3 bases, leaving 5 bases between the germline ends. Germline CDR1 reads DFQATT; CDR2 reads SNEGSKA (reference sequence). The CDR3 nucleotides are TGCAGTGCTAGACGGAGCTACGAGCAGTACTTC. Translating it yields CSARRSYEQYF.

Only a few counts were recorded for this clone. The chain combines TRBV7-9 with TRBJ1-2; D gene uncertain. This CDR3 region has 17 residues. In germline, CDR1 is SEHNR, CDR2 FQNEAQ (reference sequence). V was shortened by 2 bases and J by 1 base, with 17 bases between the two germline ends. CDR3 protein: CASSLNQALSFNYGYTF. CDR3 nucleotides: TGTGCCAGCAGCTTAAATCAGGCCCTTTCGTTTAACTATGGCTACACCTTC.

The CDR3 nucleotides read TGTGCCAGCAGTCCCAGAGGGACAGGGCACACAGATACGCAGTATTTT. It yields the protein CASSPRGTGHTDTQYF. The chain employs TRBV28 and TRBJ2-3; 9 bases are shared with TRBD1. The CDR3 is 16 residues long. The V gene end was trimmed by 5 bases and the J gene end by 2 bases; junction bases not matched to a gene: 8. Germline loops: CDR1 MDHEN, CDR2 SYDVKM.

This clone was seen a few times. The CDR3 loop reads CASSQGDISTDTQYF. The CDR3 DNA reads as TGCGCCAGCAGCCAGGGTGACATTAGCACAGATACGCAGTATTTT. The genes are TRBV4-1 and TRBJ2-3; D is unclear. The V and J ends lost 3 bases and 0 bases respectively, with 10 bases between them. The germline V gene encodes CDR1 MGHRA and CDR2 YSYEKL. The CDR3 has 15 residues.

CDR3: CASSRTSAAGELFF. As DNA, the CDR3 is TGTGCCAGCAGTAGAACTAGTGCGGCCGGGGAGCTGTTTTTT. The rearrangement links TRBV28 to TRBJ2-2, with a possible D match to TRBD2 (5 bases). The V end lost 5 bases, the J end lost 6 bases, and 13 bases lay between the germline ends. Germline CDR1 reads MDHEN; CDR2 reads SYDVKM. CDR3 length: 14 amino acids.

This chain links TRBV5-1 with TRBJ2-7, with TRBD2 identical over 13 bases. The length of the CDR3 is 15 residues. V was pared by 4 bases and J by 3 bases, with 4 bases of the junction left unmatched. Germline assignment: CDR1 SGHRS and CDR2 YFSETQ. CDR3 DNA: TGCGCCAGCAGCCCTGGACTAGCGGGGGACTACGAGCAGTACTTC. This translates into CASSPGLAGDYEQYF.

This rearrangement joins TRBV5-6 to TRBJ1-6; unclear D gene. Per the germline V gene, CDR1 is SGHDT and CDR2 is YYEEEE. The CDR3 sequence is 13 residues long. Trimming removed 4 bases from V and 5 bases from J, with 7 bases in between. CDR3 in DNA: TGTGCCAGCAGCCTTGGGCATAATTCACCCCTCCACTTT. Its protein product is CASSLGHNSPLHF.

This clone was seen only a few times. The chain links TRBV2 to TRBJ2-3, with 9 bases fitting TRBD1. The junction had 6 bases not matched to a gene; V was cut back by 6 bases and J by 2 bases. This CDR3 has 15 residues. Germline CDR1 and CDR2: SNHLY and FYNNEI. CDR3 sequence (DNA): TGTGCCAGCAGCTTGACAGGGGGTTACACAGATACGCAGTATTTT. Translating it yields CASSLTGGYTDTQYF.

The V gene is TRBV5-1, the J gene TRBJ2-5; D is uncertain. The CDR3 length is 13 residues. The ends were cut back, 5 bases at V and 2 bases at J, with 10 bases in the middle. Per the germline V gene, CDR1 is SGHRS and CDR2 is YFSETQ. The CDR3 loop is CASSAGNQETQYF. In DNA form, the CDR3 reads TGCGCCAGCAGTGCCGGTAATCAAGAGACCCAGTACTTC.